The text below deals with one T cell receptor beta chain. These data belong to a study of blood T cell repertoires in COVID-19. Study information: Material from acute and convalescent COVID-19 was sourced from the United States, Italy and Spain.

The CDR3 has 14 residues. Germline V gives CDR1 MGHDK, CDR2 SYGVNS. V lost 4 bases, J lost 1 base, and 8 bases lay in between. The protocol was immunoSEQ multiplex PCR, while the TCRdb copy is restricted to in-frame clones and leaves out a portion. Found here are about 94,000 clones, 80% of them singletons; the top ten hold around a fifth. Sequencing was carried out using peripheral blood. The origin of this receptor is a human donor in a cohort sampled during active COVID-19. This chain links TRBV25-1 with TRBJ2-1, with D possibly being TRBD2 (6 bases). CDR3 sequence: CASSGGVSYNEQFF. CDR3 bases: TGTGCCAGCAGTGGCGGGGTTTCCTACAATGAGCAGTTCTTC.